This T cell receptor beta chain was documented in a study of cytotoxic CD8 clonotypes in ibrutinib-treated CLL. Broader study findings: Public clonotypes (which were uncommon) either contracted or remained stable on treatment.

Germline CDR1 is LNHDA and CDR2 is SQIVND (reference sequence). V dropped 6 bases and J dropped 0 bases, with 9 bases sitting between them. This CDR3 spans 15 amino acids. On this clone itself: Its antigen is not identified.

The protocol was immunoSEQ multiplex PCR, while the TCRdb copy is restricted to in-frame clones and leaves out a portion. Among about 160,000 clones, more than 80% were seen once, and the ten largest hold under 5.5%. This clonotype originated in a human donor with chronic lymphocytic leukemia. This sequence joins TRBV19 and TRBJ2-6, with a weak D call TRBD2 (6 bases). The sequenced sample was PBMCs, obtained after 24 months of ibrutinib treatment. The CDR3 is CASSGGDSGANVLTF. The CDR3 nucleotides read TGTGCCAGTAGCGGGGGAGACTCTGGGGCCAACGTCCTGACTTTC.